Listed here is a single T cell receptor beta chain. Naive CD8 populations comprised CD45RO-negative cells positively selected for CCR7, excluding terminally differentiated effector memory CD45RA+ cells. Recent vaccinations or acute infections were absent in the healthy HIV-negative adult donors. V gave up 5 bases and J gave up 8 bases; unmatched junction bases: 6. Per germline, CDR1 MNHEY and CDR2 SVGAGI. The CDR3 is made up of 13 amino acids. Repertoires were generated with immunoSEQ multiplex PCR, while TCRdb's copy carries only in-frame clones and drops some. The sample lists around 2,000,000 clones, about 95% occurring once. The sample is drawn from a study of shared clonotypes between healthy human individuals.

Input material: naive CD8+ T cells sorted from blood. This sequence joins TRBV6-5 and TRBJ2-1, with 7 positions matching TRBD1. The clonotype originates from a man aged 18-30 years in good health. The CDR3 region is CASSKVGGDEQFF. CDR3 nucleotides: TGTGCCAGCAGTAAGGTAGGGGGCGATGAGCAGTTCTTC.